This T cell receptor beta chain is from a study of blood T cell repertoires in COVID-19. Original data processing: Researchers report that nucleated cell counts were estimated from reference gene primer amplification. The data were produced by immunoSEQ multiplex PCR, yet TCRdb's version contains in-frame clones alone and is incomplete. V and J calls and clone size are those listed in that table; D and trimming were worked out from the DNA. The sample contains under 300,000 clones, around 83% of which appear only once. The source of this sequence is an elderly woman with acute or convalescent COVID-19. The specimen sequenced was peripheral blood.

The CDR3 DNA is TGTGCCAGCCGGACTAGCGGGGCCTCCTACGAGCAGTACTTC. Protein sequence: CASRTSGASYEQYF. The chain recombines TRBV28 with TRBJ2-7, with 12 bases matching TRBD2. Germline V gives CDR1 MDHEN, CDR2 SYDVKM. This CDR3 has 14 residues. V shed 8 bases and J 0 bases; nucleotides not matched to a gene: 2.